Each of the 17 T cell receptor beta chains below was sequenced from the same sample in a study of blood T cell repertoires in COVID-19. Some clones are missing from TCRdb's copy, which holds only in-frame ones; the method was immunoSEQ multiplex PCR. The table lists tens of thousands of clones, 82% of them singletons. Sequencing input: peripheral blood. These receptors all stem from a woman in her fifties or sixties with acute or convalescent COVID-19.

This chain links TRBV27 with TRBJ1-2; D remains ambiguous. Trimming took 11 bases from V and 2 from J, leaving 15 bases between them. CDR1 and CDR2 from the germline V gene are MNHEY and SMNVEV (reference sequence). The CDR3 runs 13 residues. The CDR3 nucleotides are TGTGCCGCGGGATCACTAGGAAACTATGGCTACACCTTC. This codes for CAAGSLGNYGYTF.

The chain combines TRBV6-1 with TRBJ2-1; maybe TRBD2 (5 bases). Trimming left V 2 bases short and J 3 bases short, with 17 bases between. The CDR3 extends over 17 amino acids. Germline CDR1 MNHNS, CDR2 SASEGT. The CDR3 protein is CASSEMASASGYNEQFF. CDR3 nucleotides: TGTGCCAGCAGTGAAATGGCCAGCGCCAGCGGCTACAATGAGCAGTTCTTC.

V gene TRBV5-6 combines with J gene TRBJ2-3; perhaps TRBD2 as D (6 bases). Germline V gives CDR1 SGHDT, CDR2 YYEEEE. The V end was cut by 3 bases, the J end by 4 bases, with 21 bases between. The CDR3 loop spans 17 amino acids. This CDR3 is CASSSGLSGGAADTQYF. CDR3 bases: TGTGCCAGCAGCTCGGGCCTAAGCGGAGGGGCGGCAGATACGCAGTATTTT.

The CDR3 protein is CASSLGRGARYGYTF. CDR3 DNA sequence: TGTGCCAGCAGCTTAGGACGTGGGGCGCGCTATGGCTACACCTTC. The rearrangement joins TRBV7-3 to TRBJ1-2; D is perhaps TRBD1 (5 bases). CDR3 length: 15 residues. Germline CDR1 reads SGHTA; CDR2 reads FQGTGA. Trimming shortened V by 2 bases and J by 4 bases, and 14 bases separated the two germline ends.

V usage is TRBV2 and J usage is TRBJ1-2, with a possible D match to TRBD1 (6 bases). The CDR3 covers 12 residues. Between the trimmed V and J ends, which lost 4 bases and 6 bases, there was a span of 9 bases. Per germline, CDR1 SNHLY and CDR2 FYNNEI. The CDR3 loop is CASSVGHHGYTF. CDR3 DNA sequence: TGTGCCAGCAGTGTGGGACACCATGGCTACACCTTC.

In DNA, the CDR3 is TGCGCCAGCAGCCAAGTGGTGCAGAGACTCTATGGCTACACCTTC. This encodes CASSQVVQRLYGYTF. This sequence joins TRBV4-3 and TRBJ1-2; no clear D. V shed 1 base and J shed 4 bases, with 13 bases lying between them. CDR1 and CDR2 from the germline V gene are LGHNA and YSLEER. The CDR3 runs to 15 residues.

The rearrangement joins TRBV19 to TRBJ1-6; 8 nucleotides line up with TRBD1. With V trimmed by 2 bases and J by 6 bases, 6 bases remained unmatched. The CDR3 is 16 amino acids. Germline CDR1 is LNHDA and CDR2 is SQIVND (reference sequence). CDR3 nucleotides: TGTGCCAGTAGTATAAATCAGGGGGCAGGTAATTCACCCCTCCACTTT. This gives the protein CASSINQGAGNSPLHF. Together with reference TRBV19 and TRBJ1-6, the CDR3 gives the full variable domain: DGGITQSPKYLFRKEGQNVTLSCEQNLNHDAMYWYRQDPGQGLRLIYYSQIVNDFQKGDIAEGYSVSREKKESFPLTVTSAQKNPTAFYLCASSINQGAGNSPLHFGNGTRLTVT.

This chain connects TRBV7-8 to TRBJ2-7, with 7 bases matching TRBD1. The CDR3 is 15 residues long. Unmatched junction bases numbered 3, after V lost 1 base and J lost 0 bases. The germline V gene has CDR1 SGHVS and CDR2 FQNEAQ. For the CDR3, the DNA is TGTGCCAGCAGCTTAGGGACAGGTAGCTCCTACGAGCAGTACTTC. Protein product: CASSLGTGSSYEQYF.

The rearrangement uses TRBV11-2 and TRBJ2-1, with 9 bases matching TRBD2. With V trimmed by 3 bases and J by 7 bases, 4 bases remained unmatched. Germline CDR1 reads SGHAT; CDR2 reads FQNNGV. The CDR3 spans 14 residues. The CDR3 DNA reads as TGTGCCAGCAGCTTGCGGGGGGGCCAAAATGAGCAGTTCTTC. Translating it yields CASSLRGGQNEQFF.

The chain links TRBV5-1 to TRBJ2-5; 7 bases map to TRBD2. J lost 4 bases, V lost 5 bases, and 11 bases had no gene match. From germline, CDR1 is SGHRS and CDR2 YFSETQ. The length of the CDR3 is 15 residues. Written as DNA, the CDR3 is TGCGCCAGCAGAAGGTCTAACGGGGGGAGAGAGACCCAGTACTTC. It yields the protein CASRRSNGGRETQYF.

Regarding this clone: At one end the junction does not follow the germline gene, possibly because of a read error. V and J are TRBV6-5 and TRBJ2-7; TRBD1 might be the D (6 bases). CDR1 MNHEY and CDR2 SVGAGI come from the germline V gene. There are 15 residues in the CDR3. DNA of the CDR3: TGTGCCAGCAGTGACTCCGGGACAACAATTTACGAGCAGTACTTC. This gives the protein CASSDSGTTIYEQYF.

This rearrangement joins TRBV11-2 to TRBJ2-5, with D perhaps TRBD2 (7 bases). CDR3 size: 14 residues. V lost 1 base, J lost 4 bases, and 10 bases lay in between. Germline lookup yields CDR1 SGHAT and CDR2 FQNNGV. CDR3: CASSLAGGRETQYF. DNA for the CDR3: TGTGCCAGCAGCTTAGCGGGGGGCCGAGAGACCCAGTACTTC.

DNA for the CDR3: TGTGCCAGCAGCACGCGGGAGGACCCTCGGGAGCAGTACTTC. The encoded protein is CASSTREDPREQYF. V and J are TRBV7-9 and TRBJ2-7, with 8 bases lining up with TRBD2. V trimming: 5 bases; J trimming: 7 bases; junction bases outside the gene matches: 10. The CDR3 spans 14 residues. Germline loops: CDR1 SEHNR, CDR2 FQNEAQ (reference sequence).

V is TRBV27 and J is TRBJ1-4; no definite D call. Germline V gives CDR1 MNHEY, CDR2 SMNVEV (reference sequence). This CDR3 is built from 16 residues. The ends were cut back, 3 bases at V and 0 bases at J, with 11 bases in the middle. CDR3: CASSLVAAATNEKLFF. CDR3 DNA sequence: TGTGCCAGCAGTTTGGTTGCGGCGGCAACTAATGAAAAACTGTTTTTT.

This chain uses TRBV19 with TRBJ1-5; 8 bases agree with TRBD1. CDR1 LNHDA and CDR2 SQIVND come from the germline V gene (reference sequence). The V segment lost 3 bases and the J segment 7 bases; nucleotides outside the gene matches: 8. This CDR3 contains 15 residues. Written as DNA, the CDR3 is TGTGCCAGTAGTATGGGGACAGGACCAGGCCAGCCCCAGCATTTT. Protein: CASSMGTGPGQPQHF. The entire variable domain, with the rest obtained from reference TRBV19 and TRBJ1-5, is as follows: DGGITQSPKYLFRKEGQNVTLSCEQNLNHDAMYWYRQDPGQGLRLIYYSQIVNDFQKGDIAEGYSVSREKKESFPLTVTSAQKNPTAFYLCASSMGTGPGQPQHFGDGTRLSIL.

This chain uses TRBV30 with TRBJ2-5, with 14 bases identical to TRBD2. The CDR3 sequence is 15 residues long. Losses at the gene ends were 2 bases for V and 5 bases for J; bases not matched to a gene: 4. CDR1 is GTSNPN and CDR2 is SVGIG in the germline V gene (reference sequence). CDR3 protein: CAWSKTSGGAETQYF. CDR3 sequence (DNA): TGTGCCTGGAGTAAGACTAGCGGGGGGGCGGAGACCCAGTACTTC. Complete variable domain (other parts from reference TRBV30 and TRBJ2-5): SQTIHQWPATLVQPVGSPLSLECTVEGTSNPNLYWYRQAAGRGLQLLFYSVGIGQISSEVPQNLSASRPQDRQFILSSKKLLLSDSGFYLCAWSKTSGGAETQYFGPGTRLLVL.

This clone was observed a handful of times. The chain links TRBV14 to TRBJ2-4, with 10 bases identical to TRBD1. The junction had 1 base not matched to a gene; V was cut back by 6 bases and J by 8 bases. The length of the CDR3 is 12 residues. Germline CDR1 reads SGHDN; CDR2 reads FVKESK. The CDR3 DNA is TGTGCCAGCAGAGGACAGGGGGACATTCAGTACTTC. This codes for CASRGQGDIQYF.